This T cell receptor (beta chain) was profiled in a study of T cell repertoires in cytomegalovirus infection. The study's findings and limits: The response measured ex vivo was dominated by TCR beta clonotypes (HLA-C-restricted and CMV-specific).

One entry per CDR3 protein results from TCRdb running MiXCR on the reads. The data hold approximately 500,000 distinct CDR3 sequences, with more than 20% observed a single time. Concerning this clonotype: Antigen unknown.

CDR3 length: 13 residues. V was clipped by 7 bases and J by 1 base, with 11 bases between them. The V gene's germline CDR1 is LNHDA and CDR2 SQIVND (reference sequence). Sample: PBMCs. The sequence was collected from a human donor in good health (CMV status not recorded). Some clones in this sample may be carry-over from other donors' samples. The V and J genes are TRBV19 and TRBJ2-7, with D tentatively TRBD1 (5 bases). CDR3 nucleotides: TGTGCCAGTATGGCCAGGGTTTCCTACGAGCAGTACTTC. Amino acids: CASMARVSYEQYF.